Sequencing of this T cell receptor beta chain was carried out in a study of low-dose radiotherapy and immunotherapy resistance in tumors. Study as a whole: The schedule for Cohort 2 used 1 Gy per fraction every two weeks, which added up to 13 Gy over 26 weeks. Intravenous ipilimumab 1 mg/kg every six weeks was given with nivolumab 240 mg every two weeks.

Primers used for first-strand cDNA, a TRAV- and TRBV-specific set, covered both alpha and beta chains. TCR amplification used roughly 20 PCR cycles, a constant-region primer and a V-primer adapter. Amplification of isolated mRNA was accomplished via in vitro transcription. TCRdb processed the reads anew with MiXCR; each CDR3 protein has one entry. The repertoire holds around 58,000 distinct CDR3 sequences, with roughly 23% as singletons. Germline CDR1 and CDR2: MNHEY and SMNVEV (reference sequence). The CDR3 extends over 14 amino acids. The V gene lost 6 bases and the J gene lost 9 bases, with 15 bases spanning the gap. This clonotype was picked up many times. Time point: after trial treatment. Regarding treatment: LDRT plus nivolumab, ipilimumab, low-dose cyclophosphamide and aspirin (RACIN trial). Donors were dosed with nivolumab and ipilimumab; they also received aspirin, low-dose cyclophosphamide and low-dose radiotherapy.

This chain connects TRBV27 to TRBJ1-6; D remains ambiguous. Sequenced here: PBMCs, sampled after low-dose radiotherapy plus immunotherapy. This TCR was recovered from a male donor with prostate cancer. CDR3 loop: CASRPKILTSPLHF. The CDR3 DNA reads as TGTGCCAGCAGACCGAAAATACTTACTTCACCCCTCCACTTT.